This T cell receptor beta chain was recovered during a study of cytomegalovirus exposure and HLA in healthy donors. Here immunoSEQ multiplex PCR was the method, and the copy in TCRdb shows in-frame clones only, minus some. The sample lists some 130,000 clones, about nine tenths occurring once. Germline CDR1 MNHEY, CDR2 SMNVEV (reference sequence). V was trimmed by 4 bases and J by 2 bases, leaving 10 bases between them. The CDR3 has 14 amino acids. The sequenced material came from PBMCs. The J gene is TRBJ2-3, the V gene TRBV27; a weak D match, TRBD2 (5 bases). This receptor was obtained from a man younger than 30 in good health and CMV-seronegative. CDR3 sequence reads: CASSSTGFTDTQYF. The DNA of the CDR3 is TGTGCCAGCAGTTCTACGGGGTTCACAGATACGCAGTATTTT.